One sample yielded the 3 T cell receptor beta chains listed below, sequenced in a study of T-cell reconstitution after alpha-beta-depleted transplantation in children. Preparation of the TCRbeta library involved a method that used unique molecular identifiers. TCRdb ran MiXCR on the PCR reads and lists one entry per CDR3 protein. The data show 45,000 to 70,000 distinct CDR3 sequences, 44% seen once. Sequenced here: PBMCs, mostly from graft donor cells, sampled 360 days after TCRalphabeta/CD19-depleted stem cell transplant. The source is a male patient under 18 who had a stem cell transplant for acute lymphoblastic leukemia, so the T cells may come from the graft donor.

The J gene is TRBJ2-3, the V gene TRBV29-1; 9 bases match TRBD2. CDR1 SQVTM and CDR2 ANQGSEA come from the germline V gene. The trim removed 3 bases at V and 4 bases at J, leaving 11 bases unmatched. The CDR3 sequence is 16 residues long. CDR3 amino acids: CSVEAQRGVDSDTQYF. CDR3 coding DNA: TGCAGCGTTGAGGCGCAGCGGGGGGTCGATTCAGATACGCAGTATTTT.

This clonotype has more than one count but fewer than ten. This chain links TRBV5-1 with TRBJ2-6; D call uncertain. Per the germline V gene, CDR1 is SGHRS and CDR2 is YFSETQ. This CDR3 spans 15 amino acids. The germline V and J ends were trimmed by 0 bases and 0 bases, with 4 bases remaining between them. The CDR3 region is CASSLDPSGANVLTF. The CDR3 DNA reads TGCGCCAGCAGCTTGGATCCCTCTGGGGCCAACGTCCTGACTTTC.

This clonotype has only a few counts. The chain uses TRBV20-1 and TRBJ1-5; possible D gene TRBD1, 6 bases. V was shortened by 5 bases and J by 3 bases, with 8 bases between the two germline ends. In germline, CDR1 is DFQATT, CDR2 SNEGSKA (reference sequence). CDR3 length equals 12 residues. The CDR3, as DNA: TGCAGTGCTTCAGGGGTCAATCAGCCCCAGCATTTT. Its translation is CSASGVNQPQHF.